The 3 T cell receptor beta chains below were found in one sample sequenced in a study of somatic mutations in cytotoxic T cells in rheumatoid arthritis. Sequencing was performed with immunoSEQ multiplex PCR; in TCRdb, only in-frame clones are kept and a portion is missing. The data show fewer than 25,000 clones, over 75% seen once. The sequenced material came from CD8+ T cells sorted from blood. Source of these receptors: a woman between 45 and 65 years old in good health.

V and J are TRBV6-1 and TRBJ2-2; D unclear. Between the trimmed V and J ends, which lost 1 base and 3 bases, there was a span of 6 bases. CDR3 length equals 14 residues. Germline CDR1 reads MNHNS; CDR2 reads SASEGT. The CDR3 loop reads CASSEVGDTGELFF. CDR3 nucleotide sequence: TGTGCCAGCAGTGAAGTTGGCGACACCGGGGAGCTGTTTTTT.

V usage is TRBV5-1 and J usage is TRBJ2-1, with a possible D match to TRBD2 (6 bases). V lost 2 bases and J lost 5, with 23 bases in between. CDR1 is SGHRS, CDR2 YFSETQ, per germline. The CDR3 is made up of 18 amino acids. The CDR3 loop is CASSLRGDGTHSNNEQFF. The DNA of the CDR3 is TGCGCCAGCAGCTTAAGAGGAGACGGGACTCACTCGAACAATGAGCAGTTCTTC. Combining the CDR3 with reference TRBV5-1 and TRBJ2-1 gives the whole variable domain KAGVTQTPRYLIKTRGQQVTLSCSPISGHRSVSWYQQTPGQGLQFLFEYFSETQRNKGNFPGRFSGRQFSNSRSEMNVSTLELGDSALYLCASSLRGDGTHSNNEQFFGPGTRLTVL.

The gene calls are TRBV2 and TRBJ1-3, with D possibly matching TRBD1 (5 bases). V lost 6 bases to trimming and J lost 3 bases, with 21 bases between them. The CDR3 length is 17 residues. CDR1 SNHLY and CDR2 FYNNEI come from the germline V gene. The CDR3 is CASSHSRGGESGNTIYF. CDR3 nucleotide sequence: TGTGCCAGCAGCCATTCTCGGGGGGGGGAAAGTGGAAACACCATATATTTT.